The rows below give T cell receptor beta chains drawn from one sample of a study of T cells in Graves' hyperthyroidism and ophthalmopathy. TCRdb independently ran MiXCR on the multiplex PCR reads; one entry per CDR3 protein. There are about 380,000 distinct CDR3 sequences in the sample; roughly 18% occur only once, and around two fifths lies in the top ten. Material: blood. The receptors here all came from a man aged 18 to 35 with Graves' ophthalmopathy. Both conserved end residues are part of each CDR3. A D gene is named only where the DNA matches it firmly. A clone size is listed for some rows: how often the clone was seen (once, few, many), or a class if it is expanded.

>TRBJ2-1|-|many|TRBV5-1
CASSLAEFYNEQFF
TGCGCCAGCAGCTTGGCTGAATTCTACAATGAGCAGTTCTTC
>TRBJ1-3|TRBD1|few|TRBV28
CASSLAGQGGNTIYF
TGTGCCAGCAGTTTGGCGGGACAGGGCGGAAACACCATATATTTT
>TRBJ2-5|-|-|TRBV29-1
CSVVPKGGETQYF
TGCAGCGTTGTTCCAAAAGGGGGGGAGACCCAGTACTTC
>TRBJ2-5|TRBD2|few|TRBV28
CASIHRGGRETQYF
TGTGCCAGCATACACCGGGGGGGGAGGGAGACCCAGTACTTC
>TRBJ1-5|TRBD1|few|TRBV5-6
CASSPARGGNQPQHF
TGTGCCAGCAGCCCCGCCAGGGGGGGCAATCAGCCCCAGCATTTT
>TRBJ2-7|TRBD1|-|TRBV5-1
CASSLRTGGGYEQYF
TGCGCCAGCAGCTTAAGGACAGGGGGTGGCTACGAGCAGTACTTC
>TRBJ1-5|-|-|TRBV7-9
CASSLGAYPQPQHF
TGTGCCAGCAGCTTAGGCGCTTACCCCCAGCCCCAGCATTTT
>TRBJ2-5|TRBD2|-|TRBV9
CASSVGPAGERETQYF
TGTGCCAGCAGCGTAGGCCCAGCGGGGGAAAGAGAGACCCAGTACTTC
>TRBJ2-3|TRBD1|-|TRBV10-3
CAISGVTGGPDTQYF
TGTGCCATCAGTGGTGTGACAGGGGGCCCAGATACGCAGTATTTT
>TRBJ2-7|-|few|TRBV27
CASSLSVQGSSYEQYF
TGTGCCAGCAGTTTAAGCGTCCAGGGAAGCTCCTACGAGCAGTACTTC
>TRBJ2-1|-|many|TRBV12-3/TRBV12-4
CASSLRAGEQFF
TGTGCCAGCAGTTTGAGGGCGGGGGAGCAGTTCTTC
>TRBJ2-4|-|many|TRBV3-1
CASSQDGLSRGQYF
TGTGCCAGCAGCCAAGATGGGCTCTCCCGGGGACAGTACTTC
>TRBJ2-7|-|few|TRBV6-5
CASSYLLPGHGPWEQYF
TGTGCCAGCAGTTACTTACTTCCGGGACACGGACCTTGGGAGCAGTACTTC
>TRBJ2-7|TRBD1|many|TRBV3-1
CASSQLQGYEQYF
TGTGCCAGCAGCCAGTTACAGGGGTACGAGCAGTACTTC
>TRBJ2-3|TRBD2|-|TRBV5-1
CASSGLLAGGPDTQYF
TGCGCCAGCAGCGGCCTACTAGCGGGGGGGCCAGATACGCAGTATTTT
>TRBJ1-2|-|-|TRBV12-3/TRBV12-4
CASSPGSYYGYTF
TGTGCCAGCAGCCCAGGGTCCTACTATGGCTACACCTTC
>TRBJ1-1|-|-|TRBV2
CASPGPLGTEAFF
TGTGCCAGTCCCGGGCCCCTTGGGACTGAAGCTTTCTTT
>TRBJ2-3|TRBD2|few|TRBV12-3/TRBV12-4
CASSWTSGGSDTQYF
TGTGCCAGCAGTTGGACCAGCGGGGGGTCAGATACGCAGTATTTT
>TRBJ2-1|-|-|TRBV19
CATSTTGSSYNEQFF
TGTGCCACCTCGACCACAGGGAGCTCCTACAATGAGCAGTTCTTC
>TRBJ2-2|-|-|TRBV5-5
CASSPPISGTGELFF
TGTGCCAGCAGCCCCCCCATCAGTGGAACCGGGGAGCTGTTTTTT
>TRBJ2-5|-|many|TRBV28
CASSLSQGEKTQYF
TGTGCCAGCAGTTTGTCCCAAGGGGAAAAGACCCAGTACTTC
>TRBJ1-2|-|many|TRBV5-1
CASTLMGGIGLNYGYTF
TGCGCCAGCACTCTGATGGGAGGTATCGGTCTAAACTATGGCTACACCTTC
>TRBJ2-7|TRBD2|many|TRBV20-1
CSATRGRGAGYEQYF
TGCAGTGCCACCCGAGGGCGGGGGGCCGGGTACGAGCAGTACTTC
>TRBJ2-3|-|many|TRBV2
CAGPSGQESTDTQYF
TGTGCCGGCCCCTCCGGTCAGGAGAGCACAGATACGCAGTATTTT
>TRBJ1-1|-|many|TRBV6-1
CASSHRQGNTEAFF
TGTGCCAGCAGTCACCGCCAGGGGAACACTGAAGCTTTCTTT
>TRBJ1-2|TRBD1|many|TRBV7-8
CASRDRGGYTF
TGTGCCAGCAGGGACAGGGGCGGCTACACCTTC
>TRBJ1-5|-|many|TRBV24-1
CATSDSNPTGENQPQHF
TGTGCCACCAGTGATTCCAACCCGACAGGAGAAAATCAGCCCCAGCATTTT
>TRBJ2-4|-|-|TRBV7-2
CASSFIGGGEGVGIQYF
TGTGCCAGCAGCTTCATTGGTGGGGGGGAGGGGGTAGGCATTCAGTACTTC
>TRBJ2-1|-|-|TRBV19
CASSWPGTHEQFF
TGTGCCAGTAGTTGGCCCGGGACCCATGAGCAGTTCTTC
>TRBJ2-7|TRBD1|few|TRBV5-5
CASSLTTGGHEQYF
TGTGCCAGCAGCTTGACGACAGGGGGCCACGAGCAGTACTTC
>TRBJ1-6|-|-|TRBV9
CASSPGTPTNSPLHF
TGTGCCAGCAGCCCCGGGACCCCTACAAATTCACCCCTCCACTTT
>TRBJ2-5|TRBD2|many|TRBV12-3/TRBV12-4
CASKFAGVGETQYF
TGTGCCAGCAAGTTTGCGGGGGTTGGGGAGACCCAGTACTTC
>TRBJ1-1|-|-|TRBV29-1
CSVGTLLNTEAFF
TGCAGCGTTGGAACACTCTTGAACACTGAAGCTTTCTTT
>TRBJ2-1|TRBD1|many|TRBV7-8
CASSSTGGELNEQFF
TGTGCCAGCAGCTCCACAGGGGGCGAGTTGAATGAGCAGTTCTTC
>TRBJ1-3|TRBD1|-|TRBV5-1
CASSLDRGDTIYF
TGCGCCAGCAGCTTGGACAGGGGGGACACCATATATTTT